These T cell receptor beta chains were read from a single sample in a study of T cell repertoires in cytomegalovirus infection. TCRdb re-derived calls from the reads in MiXCR, one entry per CDR3 protein. The sample carries hundreds of thousands of distinct CDR3 sequences, less than 35% recorded once. These TCRs' antigens remain unknown. The source material was cultured CD8+ T cells from PBMCs, sampled from culture after CMV antigen stimulation. These receptors all come from a human donor in good health (CMV status not recorded). Some clones in this sample may be carry-over from other donors' samples. CDR3s include the opening cysteine and the closing phenylalanine or tryptophan. The order of the fields is D gene, J gene, V gene, clone size, CDR3 protein, CDR3 DNA. A D gene is named only where the DNA matches it firmly. Size is omitted from some rows. Given values are once, few, many or a class for expanded clones.

.,TRBJ1-5,TRBV7-9,few,CASSLVSRASGNQPQHF,TGTGCCAGCAGCTTAGTCAGCAGGGCCTCCGGCAATCAGCCCCAGCATTTT
.,TRBJ1-1,TRBV12-5,few,CASGFSGGEVNTEAFF,TGTGCTAGTGGTTTCTCAGGAGGGGAGGTGAACACTGAAGCTTTCTTT
.,TRBJ2-2,TRBV4-1,.,CASSQDFRRGAMNTGELFF,TGCGCCAGCAGCCAAGATTTTAGACGGGGGGCTATGAACACCGGGGAGCTGTTTTTT
TRBD1,TRBJ1-2,TRBV7-2,many,CASRPPGTDYGYTF,TGTGCCAGCCGACCCCCCGGGACAGACTATGGCTACACCTTC
.,TRBJ2-6,TRBV4-1,.,CASGAQISGANVLTF,TGCGCCAGCGGGGCCCAAATCTCTGGGGCCAACGTCCTGACTTTC
.,TRBJ2-3,TRBV14,few,CASSHRGTLDTQYF,TGTGCCAGCAGCCACCGGGGGACTCTAGATACGCAGTATTTT
TRBD2,TRBJ2-3,TRBV6-2/TRBV6-3,few,CASIAGDTDTQYF,TGTGCCAGCATAGCGGGGGACACAGATACGCAGTATTTT
TRBD1,TRBJ1-2,TRBV11-2,few,CASSYRDRGAGDYGYTF,TGTGCCAGCAGCTACCGGGACAGGGGAGCGGGGGACTATGGCTACACCTTC
.,TRBJ1-5,TRBV7-8,many,CASTPLGGNQPQHF,TGTGCCAGCACACCACTAGGGGGGAATCAGCCCCAGCATTTT
TRBD2,TRBJ2-7,TRBV7-9,.,CASSTTSGGVSEQYF,TGTGCCAGCAGCACTACTAGCGGGGGGGTGAGCGAGCAGTACTTC
.,TRBJ1-2,TRBV29-1,.,CSVEGSYGYGYTF,TGCAGCGTTGAGGGTTCATACGGTTATGGCTACACCTTC
TRBD1,TRBJ2-3,TRBV12-5,.,CASGPGTASTDTQYF,TGTGCTAGTGGCCCTGGGACAGCTAGCACAGATACGCAGTATTTT
.,TRBJ1-6,TRBV11-2,.,CASSLGVPGSYNSPLHF,TGTGCCAGCAGCTTGGGGGTCCCAGGCTCCTATAATTCACCCCTCCACTTT
TRBD2,TRBJ2-7,TRBV6-5,.,CASSYSLAGGVYEQYF,TGTGCCAGCAGTTACTCGCTAGCGGGGGGCGTCTACGAGCAGTACTTC
.,TRBJ1-6,TRBV7-6,.,CASSLEVISPLHF,TGTGCCAGCAGCTTAGAAGTAATTTCACCCCTCCACTTT
TRBD2,TRBJ2-1,TRBV27,few,CASSSRLAVYNEQFF,TGTGCCAGCAGTTCTCGACTAGCGGTCTACAATGAGCAGTTCTTC
.,TRBJ2-7,TRBV7-9,few,CASSLERSSYEQYF,TGTGCCAGCAGCTTAGAAAGGAGCTCCTACGAGCAGTACTTC
.,TRBJ2-1,TRBV5-5,few,CASSSPLGASRYNEQFF,TGTGCCAGCAGCTCCCCCCTTGGGGCAAGCCGCTACAATGAGCAGTTCTTC
.,TRBJ1-5,TRBV12-3/TRBV12-4,.,CASTAIWNSNQPQHF,TGTGCCAGCACCGCTATTTGGAACAGCAATCAGCCCCAGCATTTT
.,TRBJ2-5,TRBV6-2/TRBV6-3,.,CASSPGGGSQETQYF,TGTGCCAGCAGCCCAGGCGGAGGGAGCCAAGAGACCCAGTACTTC
.,TRBJ2-5,TRBV12-3/TRBV12-4,.,CASSLVGGVLETQYF,TGTGCCAGCAGTCTAGTAGGGGGGGTCTTGGAGACCCAGTACTTC
.,TRBJ2-4,TRBV5-4,.,CASSLNRGPLAKNIQYF,TGTGCCAGCAGCTTGAATCGGGGACCTCTAGCCAAAAACATTCAGTACTTC
.,TRBJ1-3,TRBV12-5,.,CASGLPISGNTIYF,TGTGCTAGTGGTTTACCGATCTCTGGAAACACCATATATTTT
.,TRBJ2-2,TRBV15,.,CAVLLGGSNTGELFF,TGTGCCGTCTTGCTTGGGGGCTCGAACACCGGGGAGCTGTTTTTT
.,TRBJ1-2,TRBV2,.,CASREPGHSYDGYTF,TGTGCCAGCAGAGAACCGGGACACTCGTACGATGGCTACACCTTC
.,TRBJ2-5,TRBV20-1,.,CSARDRRGTQETQYF,TGCAGTGCTAGAGATAGGCGGGGAACCCAAGAGACCCAGTACTTC
TRBD1,TRBJ2-7,TRBV28,.,CASSPSPGQGAREQYF,TGTGCCAGCAGTCCCTCCCCCGGACAGGGGGCTCGGGAGCAGTACTTC
TRBD1,TRBJ1-4,TRBV20-1,.,CSASGQGAEEKLFF,TGCAGTGCTAGTGGACAGGGGGCCGAGGAAAAACTGTTTTTT
.,TRBJ1-6,TRBV5-1,.,CASSLAWETNSPLHF,TGCGCCAGCAGCTTGGCCTGGGAAACAAATTCACCCCTCCACTTT
.,TRBJ1-5,TRBV12-3/TRBV12-4,few,CASSWGRRIQHF,TGTGCCAGCAGTTGGGGACGGCGAATCCAGCATTTT
TRBD2,TRBJ2-5,TRBV4-1,.,CASSLRTSGPETQYF,TGCGCCAGCAGCTTGAGGACTAGCGGCCCAGAGACCCAGTACTTC
.,TRBJ1-6,TRBV7-9,many,CASSGSGILNSPLHF,TGTGCCAGCAGCGGCTCCGGGATCCTCAATTCACCCCTCCACTTT
.,TRBJ1-4,TRBV19,few,CASSILGTRDEKLFF,TGTGCCAGTAGTATACTAGGGACGCGAGATGAAAAACTGTTTTTT
TRBD1,TRBJ1-1,TRBV12-3/TRBV12-4,few,CASSLPRQGARTEAFF,TGTGCCAGCAGTCTCCCCCGACAGGGGGCGCGGACTGAAGCTTTCTTT
.,TRBJ1-4,TRBV27,once,CASRTDSNNEKLFF,TGTGCCAGCAGGACTGACAGTAATAATGAAAAACTGTTTTTT